This T cell receptor (beta chain) appears in the sequencing data of a study of cytomegalovirus exposure and HLA in healthy donors. Study-level results: Rarity characterized most TCR sequences, yet some public TCRs appeared in many donors.

Points on this clone: Its target is not known. Additional DNA sequences in this sample encode the identical CDR3.

CDR3 size: 15 residues. Germline CDR1 SGHRS, CDR2 YFSETQ. Germline trimming cut 0 bases from V and 2 bases from J; bases unmatched to any gene: 4. The PCR had 60 Vbeta and 13 Jbeta primers. The protocol was immunoSEQ multiplex PCR, while the TCRdb copy is restricted to in-frame clones and leaves out a portion. Of under 200,000 clones listed, about four fifths are singletons. Sample: PBMCs. The chain recombines TRBV5-1 with TRBJ1-1; 7 bases align to TRBD1. This TCR derives from a woman aged 25 to 39 in good health and CMV-seropositive. The CDR3 protein is CASSLGAGGNTEAFF. The CDR3 DNA is TGCGCCAGCAGCTTGGGGGCAGGGGGAAACACTGAAGCTTTCTTT.